This T cell receptor (beta chain) is drawn from a study of CD8 T cells in ankylosing spondylitis. Study outcomes and limitations: Significant enrichment of disease-linked clones was reportedly seen in matched ankylosing spondylitis synovial fluid. The study identified a TCR beta motif of under ten highly homologous variants that appeared characteristic of ankylosing spondylitis blood. Prior work had noted some motif variants in reactive arthritis blood and synovial fluid.

Trimming left V 1 base short and J 8 bases short, with 11 bases between. There are 13 residues in the CDR3. The germline CDR1 and CDR2 sequences are SGHTA and FQGNSA. Making the TCR beta libraries involved quantitative 5'-RACE with molecular barcodes. TCRdb redid the calling of the 5' RACE reads with MiXCR, one entry per CDR3 protein. The sample yields 110,000 to 150,000 distinct CDR3 sequences, roughly 8.4% seen once. This clonotype was counted between two and nine times. Its antigen is not known. This clonotype was sampled from a male donor with ankylosing spondylitis. This chain links TRBV7-2 with TRBJ1-2; no firm D call. The specimen was synovial fluid, either unsorted or a sorted T cell fraction (not recorded which). The CDR3 region is CASSLDRTGGYTF. CDR3 bases: TGTGCCAGCAGCTTAGACAGAACGGGAGGCTACACCTTC.